Sequencing of this T cell receptor beta chain was carried out in a study of OX40 agonist ivuxolimab in advanced cancers. Clones were sequenced by immunoSEQ multiplex PCR, and TCRdb holds only the in-frame ones, with some missing. The data show 55,000 to 70,000 clones, approximately 86% seen once. CDR3 size: 14 residues. From germline, CDR1 is SGDLS and CDR2 YYNGEE. V trimming: 0 bases; J trimming: 5 bases; junction bases outside the gene matches: 1. The clonotype originates from an adult with an advanced solid tumor such as melanoma, head and neck, liver or kidney cancer. The chain has TRBV9 and TRBJ2-3; TRBD2 matches at 9 bases. The specimen comprised CD4+ or CD8+ T cells sorted from blood, sampled in a trial of the OX40 agonist ivuxolimab. CDR3 in amino acids: CASSVGSGRDTQYF. For the CDR3, the DNA is TGTGCCAGCAGCGTAGGTAGCGGGAGAGATACGCAGTATTTT.